Below are 17 T cell receptor beta chains sequenced from a single sample in a study of CD8 T cells in ankylosing spondylitis. TCRdb reanalysed the 5' RACE reads using MiXCR and keeps one entry per CDR3 protein. The table records about 320,000 distinct CDR3 sequences, roughly 11% of them present only once. The sample was blood, either unsorted or a sorted T cell fraction (not recorded which). These TCRs come from a female donor with ankylosing spondylitis or in good health (not recorded which).

In its sample, this clonotype was seen many times. The rearrangement uses TRBV7-9 and TRBJ2-1; 7 bases map to TRBD2. J gave up 4 bases and V 0 bases, and 3 bases lay outside the gene matches. This CDR3 is built from 15 residues. Per the germline V gene, CDR1 is SEHNR and CDR2 is FQNEAQ (reference sequence). CDR3 sequence: CASSLAGGLYNEQFF. CDR3 nucleotides: TGTGCCAGCAGCTTAGCGGGAGGGTTATACAATGAGCAGTTCTTC.

This clonotype was recorded at least ten times. The rearrangement links TRBV5-4 to TRBJ2-5; tentative D call: TRBD2 (6 bases). V lost 4 bases and J 3 bases, leaving 13 bases between the germline ends. This CDR3 spans 14 amino acids. Germline CDR1 and CDR2: SGHNT and YYREEE (reference sequence). The CDR3 reads CASSRVSGEETQYF. The CDR3 bases are TGTGCCAGCAGCCGGGTCTCGGGAGAAGAGACCCAGTACTTC.

The sample holds many counts of this clonotype. V and J are TRBV6-5 and TRBJ1-4, with no clear D. This CDR3 contains 12 residues. Per germline, CDR1 MNHEY and CDR2 SVGAGI. The ends were cut back, 6 bases at V and 8 bases at J, with 10 bases in the middle. The CDR3 reads CASRRQGEKLFF. The CDR3 DNA follows: TGTGCCAGCAGGCGTCAAGGGGAAAAACTGTTTTTT.

As regards this clonotype: One base away lies a much larger clone, so this may be a sequencing read error. The chain links TRBV9 to TRBJ2-2; 7 positions agree with TRBD2. The V gene's germline CDR1 is SGDLS and CDR2 YYNGEE. CDR3 length: 16 amino acids. After removal of 6 bases from V and 9 bases from J, the junction contained 17 bases not matched to a gene. CDR3 region: CASTPYDGGGTWELFF. The CDR3 DNA reads as TGTGCCAGCACCCCGTACGACGGGGGAGGGACCTGGGAGCTGTTTTTT.

This clonotype has at least ten counts. The chain combines TRBV20-1 with TRBJ2-3; tentatively, D is TRBD2 (6 bases). CDR3 length: 15 amino acids. Germline V gene data show CDR1 as DFQATT and CDR2 as SNEGSKA (reference sequence). Between the trimmed V and J ends, which lost 3 bases and 1 base, there was a span of 14 bases. CDR3: CSASKQASGTDTQYF. As DNA, the CDR3 is TGCAGTGCTAGCAAACAGGCTAGCGGCACAGATACGCAGTATTTT.

Only a few counts were recorded for this clonotype. DNA for the CDR3: TGTGCCAGCAGCCAAGAGAGGGCGCGGGGCTCTGGAAACACCATATATTTT. Translating gives CASSQERARGSGNTIYF. This chain connects TRBV3-1 to TRBJ1-3; D is undetermined. V gave up 0 bases and J gave up 0 bases, with 12 bases separating them. This CDR3 comprises 17 residues. From germline, CDR1 is LGHDT and CDR2 YNNKEL (reference sequence).

This clonotype was seen many times. This chain connects TRBV29-1 to TRBJ2-3, with 11 positions matching TRBD2. V lost 5 bases to trimming and J lost 0 bases; unmatched junction nucleotides: 10. The germline V gene has CDR1 SQVTM and CDR2 ANQGSEA. This CDR3 contains 17 residues. Here the CDR3 reads CSVSALAGDHSTDTQYF. The DNA of the CDR3 is TGCAGCGTTTCAGCACTAGCGGGGGATCATAGCACAGATACGCAGTATTTT.

This clonotype was counted ten times or more. The V and J genes are TRBV10-3 and TRBJ2-7, with D tentatively TRBD1 (5 bases). Germline V gene lookup returns CDR1 ENHRY and CDR2 SYGVKD. The CDR3 spans 14 residues. V was clipped by 4 bases and J by 0 bases, with 10 bases between them. The CDR3 coding sequence is TGTGCCATCAGTGGACAGACCCTCTCCTACGAGCAGTACTTC. This translates into CAISGQTLSYEQYF.

This clonotype appeared a few times. J is TRBJ2-3 and V is TRBV20-1; D not resolved. V lost 0 bases and J 5 bases, leaving 3 bases between the germline ends. The V gene's germline CDR1 is DFQATT and CDR2 SNEGSKA (reference sequence). The CDR3 totals 11 residues. CDR3 DNA: TGCAGTGCTAGAGACGTAGATACGCAGTATTTT. Protein: CSARDVDTQYF.

This clonotype turned up a few times. The chain joins TRBV15 to TRBJ2-5; D possibly corresponds to TRBD1 (5 bases). The CDR3 contains 15 residues. With 0 bases removed from V and 2 bases from J, the gap between germline ends came to 10 bases. Germline assignment: CDR1 LNHNV and CDR2 YYDKDF (reference sequence). The CDR3 is CATSRDRQKQETQYF. The CDR3 region has the DNA TGTGCCACCAGCAGAGATCGACAGAAACAAGAGACCCAGTACTTC.

This clonotype was detected ten times or more. The chain couples TRBV6-5 to TRBJ2-7; 9 positions agree with TRBD1. Germline V gene sequence: CDR1 MNHEY, CDR2 SVGAGI. The CDR3 runs to 14 residues. V lost 2 bases to trimming and J lost 6 bases; unmatched junction nucleotides: 5. The CDR3 nucleotides read TGTGCCAGCAGTTACCTCGGGACAGGGAGCGAGCAGTACTTC. Protein: CASSYLGTGSEQYF.

This clonotype was seen more than once but under ten times. The CDR3 spells CASSFPPATSAYKNIQYF. The DNA for the CDR3 is TGTGCCAGCAGCTTCCCCCCTGCTACTAGCGCCTACAAAAACATTCAGTACTTC. The chain uses TRBV11-2 and TRBJ2-4; 7 bases match TRBD2. This CDR3 spans 18 amino acids. The germline CDR1 and CDR2 sequences are SGHAT and FQNNGV. V gave up 3 bases and J gave up 3 bases; unmatched junction bases: 14.

This clonotype occurred many times. The chain employs TRBV7-2 and TRBJ2-3, with D possibly TRBD1 on 5 matching bases. The length of the CDR3 is 13 residues. CDR1 is SGHTA and CDR2 is FQGNSA in the germline V gene. The ends were cut back, 5 bases at V and 2 bases at J, with 8 bases in the middle. The CDR3 loop is CASSQGATDTQYF. The CDR3 DNA is TGTGCCAGCAGCCAGGGCGCCACAGATACGCAGTATTTT. The variable domain in full, with the rest retrieved from reference TRBV7-2 and TRBJ2-3, is GAGVSQSPSNKVTEKGKDVELRCDPISGHTALYWYRQSLGQGLEFLIYFQGNSAPDKSGLPSDRFSAERTGGSVSTLTIQRTQQEDSAVYLCASSQGATDTQYFGPGTRLTVL.

This clonotype occurred many times. The genes are TRBV28 and TRBJ2-6, with 7 positions matching TRBD1. Trimming removed 10 bases from V and 2 bases from J; junction bases left unmatched: 11. Germline assignment: CDR1 MDHEN and CDR2 SYDVKM. CDR3 size: 16 residues. The CDR3: CATMTGSGTGANVLTF. The CDR3 DNA reads TGTGCCACCATGACAGGGTCCGGGACTGGGGCCAACGTCCTGACTTTC.

This clonotype was seen repeatedly, ten times or more. The gene calls are TRBV10-2 and TRBJ2-7, with TRBD2 as a possible D gene (5 bases). Trimming pared 7 bases from V and 2 bases from J, leaving 18 bases between. Germline V lookup: CDR1 WSHSY, CDR2 SAAADI. CDR3 length equals 15 residues. CDR3 loop: CASTQGGPGTYEQYF. CDR3 DNA sequence: TGCGCCAGCACCCAAGGTGGCCCCGGGACCTACGAGCAGTACTTC.

There are a few counts of this clonotype. The chain is built from TRBV18 and TRBJ2-3, with a weak D call TRBD1 (6 bases). Germline V gene data show CDR1 as KGHSH and CDR2 as LQKENI. The CDR3 has 13 amino acids. Deletions cut 3 bases from V and 10 bases from J, with 14 bases between. In DNA, the CDR3 is TGTGCCAGCTCACCTCTTAGGACAGAGGCGCAGTATTTT. It specifies CASSPLRTEAQYF.

This chain links TRBV27 with TRBJ2-5, with 8 bases that match TRBD2. Germline V gives CDR1 MNHEY, CDR2 SMNVEV (reference sequence). V shed 4 bases and J 6 bases; nucleotides not matched to a gene: 10. This CDR3 is 15 amino acids long. CDR3 bases: TGTGCCAGCAGTTCCACATTAGCGGGGAAACAGACCCAGTACTTC. This gives the protein CASSSTLAGKQTQYF.